This T cell receptor (beta chain) came from a study of beta chain features in type 1 diabetes. Study conclusions and caveats: In the patient group, naive, central memory and Treg TCRB repertoires seemed more alike than in the healthy donor group. More deletions and fewer insertions at VDJ junctions were seen in type 1 diabetes patients.

Reverse transcription of all isolated RNA meant that expressed TCRB transcripts were sequenced. The assay was immunoSEQ multiplex PCR, and TCRdb's table has in-frame clones only and misses some. The sample has roughly 310,000 clones; 9.5% to 12% are singletons. On this clone: What it binds is not known.

The receptor comes from a woman in her 30s in good health. The source material was naive CD4+ T cells from blood.

DNA for the CDR3: TGTGCCACCAGCAGGATCTTAAAACATACAGGACCTGACACTGAAGCTTTCTTT. This sequence encodes CATSRILKHTGPDTEAFF. V gene TRBV15 combines with J gene TRBJ1-1, with D tentatively TRBD1 (5 bases). This CDR3 has 18 amino acids. Trimming left V 3 bases short and J 3 bases short, with 23 bases between. Germline CDR1 and CDR2: LNHNV and YYDKDF (reference sequence).